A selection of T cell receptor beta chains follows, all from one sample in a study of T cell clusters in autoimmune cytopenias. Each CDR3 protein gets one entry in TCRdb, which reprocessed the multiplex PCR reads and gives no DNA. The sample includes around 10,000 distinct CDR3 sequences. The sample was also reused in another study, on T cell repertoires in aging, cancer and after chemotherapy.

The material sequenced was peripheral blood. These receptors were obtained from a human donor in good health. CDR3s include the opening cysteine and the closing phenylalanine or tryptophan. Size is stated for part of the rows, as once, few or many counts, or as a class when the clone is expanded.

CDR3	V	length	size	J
CASSLGGIAPLHF	TRBV12-3/TRBV12-4	13	-	TRBJ1-6
CSVEARDRGLRNEQFF	TRBV29-1	16	medium-sized	TRBJ2-1
CASSGRDGLSYNEQFF	TRBV6-5	16	-	TRBJ2-1
CSSKTTHTDTQYF	TRBV20-1	13	-	TRBJ2-3
CASSANRDRENSPLHF	TRBV6-5	16	-	TRBJ1-6
CSVALNRGEETQYF	TRBV29-1	14	medium-sized	TRBJ2-5
CAISSQGDRSPLHF	TRBV6-5	14	-	TRBJ1-6
CASSLTNTEAFF	TRBV27	12	-	TRBJ1-1
CAWRGEGQGSEQYF	TRBV30	14	-	TRBJ2-7
CASSETGQNTEAFF	TRBV6-4	14	-	TRBJ1-1
CASSILLRAGNTGELFF	TRBV19	17	medium-sized	TRBJ2-2
CSAPTASYNEQFF	TRBV20-1	13	-	TRBJ2-1